The present entry profiles one T cell receptor (beta chain) with its context. In this sample, this clonotype turned up a few times. No antigen is known for it. Base quality data are lacking; no much larger clone is found one base away. The library was made by 5' RACE. Reads for this sample came from an Illumina HiSeq 2500. A second about 7 to 11 cycle PCR used a sample-barcoded 5' primer and a J-beta primer mix. Each TCR beta cDNA molecule received a unique molecular identifier from a template-switch 5' adaptor carrying 12 random nucleotides. Each sample yielded at least 2.5 million CDR3-containing paired-end reads. The Mint cDNA synthesis kit, primed by a TRBC-specific oligonucleotide, was used to synthesize first-strand cDNA from all RNA. Following uracil-DNA glycosylase treatment, all cDNA underwent a first 18-cycle PCR with the universal primers M1SS and BC2_uni_R. From the authors' description of their analysis: Each sample was normalized by randomly selecting 1 million high-quality reads, each carrying a distinct molecular identifier. Reads sharing molecular identifiers were discarded rather than binned into consensus sequences. MiTCR, with a Q25 quality threshold and the strictest error-elimination algorithm, was used for CDR3 identification, clonotype clustering and error correction. A nonparametric unseen species model using Euler transformation provided a lower-bound estimate of total TCR beta diversity. TCRdb handled the public reads itself, with Q25 trimming in fastp and clone calling in MiXCR, and kept productive beta chains. Rows are unified per CDR3 protein, each entry keeping the most common DNA and genes. Clone size and V and J calls follow TCRdb, not the original study. The sample table shows under 950,000 distinct CDR3 sequences, and about 24% are seen once. Roughly 22% of the sample belongs to the ten largest clones.

The data stem from a study of blood T cells in healthy people across ages (dated by TCRdb to 2015 to 2017). Some background on the complete study: In model experiments, template switching captured about one uniquely barcoded TCR beta cDNA molecule for every two T cells. To track age-related changes in TCR beta repertoire diversity, the study relied on deep sequencing normalized with unique cDNA molecular identifiers. Using the same blood draw, the study looked at two additional independent replicas of 1 million unique cDNA reads for two donors, one aged 18 to 29 and the other aged 80 or older. Four age groups were formed from the donors: young (average 16 years), middle-aged (approximately 42), aged (more than 55) and long-lived (approximately 78). To avoid experimental bias, donors of different ages were spread randomly across the sequencing lanes.

Broad study findings and their caveats: Since profiling was done on bulk unsorted PBMCs, naive and antigen-experienced compartments could not be conclusively compared. A strong correlation was found between observed TCR beta diversity and the percentage of naive T cells measured by flow cytometry. Total diversity estimates from one million sequenced T cells were considered lower bounds and underestimates. Compared with the aged group, the long-lived group had more naive CD4+ T cells, fewer expanded clones and increased TCR diversity, a pattern suggesting age selection. Because donor CMV infection status was unknown, age-related changes in expanded clonotypes were potentially confounded. As age increased, observed TCR beta diversity per million T cells dropped in a roughly linear way, and a significant reduction was already evident by age about 40.

The donors were roughly 40 Caucasian individuals from Russia, aged roughly 6 to 90 years, who were systemically healthy. Around 10 milliliters of peripheral blood were collected from each donor into EDTA-treated Vacutainer tubes. Ficoll-Paque density-gradient centrifugation was used to isolate PBMCs, with at least 7 million per sample. Trizol reagent was used to extract total RNA from the PBMCs, yielding at least 5.5 micrograms per sample. Naive CD45RAhigh/CD27high T cell percentages were measured by flow cytometry on a PBMC aliquot from every donor. The receptor's source is a man in his 70s in good health. The sample comprised blood.

This receptor carries the CDR3 CAISEKSWQRQSSRGELFF. Here is the DNA: TGTGCCATCAGTGAGAAAAGTTGGCAGCGACAGTCATCTCGCGGGGAGCTGTTTTTT. The chain is encoded by TRBV10-3 joined to TRBJ2-2; the best D guess is TRBD1, with 5 bases matching. V loses 2 bases of germline sequence and J loses 7 bases, and the interval between the two ends is 26 bases. Taken from cysteine to phenylalanine, the CDR3 has 19 residues. Only CDR3 DNA is held: 57 bases, read in frame from base 1. Taken from the germline V gene, the CDR1 and CDR2 loops are ENHRY and SYGVKD.